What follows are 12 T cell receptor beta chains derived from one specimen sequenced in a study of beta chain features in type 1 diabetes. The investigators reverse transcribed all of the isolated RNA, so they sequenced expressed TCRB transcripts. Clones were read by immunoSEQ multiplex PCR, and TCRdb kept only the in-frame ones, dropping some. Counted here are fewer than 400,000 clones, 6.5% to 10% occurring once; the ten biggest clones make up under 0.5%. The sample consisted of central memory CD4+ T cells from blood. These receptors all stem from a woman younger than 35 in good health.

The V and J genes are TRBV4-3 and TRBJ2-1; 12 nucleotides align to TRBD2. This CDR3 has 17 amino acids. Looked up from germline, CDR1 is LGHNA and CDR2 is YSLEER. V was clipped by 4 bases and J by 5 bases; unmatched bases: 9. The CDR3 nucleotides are TGCGCCAGCAGCCCACAGGGACTAGCGGGCGGAAACAATGAGCAGTTCTTC. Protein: CASSPQGLAGGNNEQFF.

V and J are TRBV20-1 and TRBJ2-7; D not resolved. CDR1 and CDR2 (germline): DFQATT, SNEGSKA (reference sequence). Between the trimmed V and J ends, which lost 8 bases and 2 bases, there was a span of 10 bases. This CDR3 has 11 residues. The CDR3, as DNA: TGCAGTACTCTATTTCCCTACGAGCAGTACTTC. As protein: CSTLFPYEQYF.

The CDR3 bases are TGTGCCAGCAGACCCTGGACAGGACCCGGAAACACCATATATTTT. Its protein product is CASRPWTGPGNTIYF. This chain links TRBV6-6 with TRBJ1-3; TRBD1 matches 7 bases. The CDR3 is 15 amino acids. The V gene end was trimmed by 6 bases and the J gene end by 4 bases; junction bases not matched to a gene: 9. Germline V gene sequence: CDR1 MNHNY, CDR2 SVGAGI (reference sequence).

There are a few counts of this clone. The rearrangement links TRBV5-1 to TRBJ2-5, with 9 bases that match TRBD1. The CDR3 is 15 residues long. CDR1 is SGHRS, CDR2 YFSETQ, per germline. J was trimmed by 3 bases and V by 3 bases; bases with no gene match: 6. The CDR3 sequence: CASSSGTGKEETQYF. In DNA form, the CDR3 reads TGCGCCAGCAGCTCCGGGACAGGGAAAGAAGAGACCCAGTACTTC.

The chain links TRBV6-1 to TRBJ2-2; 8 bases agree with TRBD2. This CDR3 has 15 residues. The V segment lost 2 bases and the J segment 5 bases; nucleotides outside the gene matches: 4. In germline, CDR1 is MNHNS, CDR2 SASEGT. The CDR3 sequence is CASSERSGGTGELFF. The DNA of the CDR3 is TGTGCCAGCAGTGAACGGTCGGGGGGGACCGGGGAGCTGTTTTTT.

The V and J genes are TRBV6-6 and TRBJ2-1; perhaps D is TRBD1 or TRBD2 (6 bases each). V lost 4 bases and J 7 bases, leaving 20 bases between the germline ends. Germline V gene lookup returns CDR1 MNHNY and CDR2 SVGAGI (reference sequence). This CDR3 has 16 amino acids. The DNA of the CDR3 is TGTGCCAGCAGTTCAAAAGGGGGGCTAGCTAGGAATGAGCAGTTCTTC. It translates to CASSSKGGLARNEQFF.

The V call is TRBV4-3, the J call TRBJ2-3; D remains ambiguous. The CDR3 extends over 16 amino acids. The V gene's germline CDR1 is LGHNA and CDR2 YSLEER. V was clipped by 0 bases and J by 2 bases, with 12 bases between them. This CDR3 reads CASSQEWPALTDTQYF. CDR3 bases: TGCGCCAGCAGCCAAGAATGGCCAGCACTCACAGATACGCAGTATTTT.

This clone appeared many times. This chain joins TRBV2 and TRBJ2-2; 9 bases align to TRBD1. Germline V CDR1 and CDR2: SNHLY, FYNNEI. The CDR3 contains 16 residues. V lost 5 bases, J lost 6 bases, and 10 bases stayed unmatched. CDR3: CASSHPGQGSPGELFF. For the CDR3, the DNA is TGTGCCAGCAGTCATCCGGGACAGGGTTCCCCCGGGGAGCTGTTTTTT.

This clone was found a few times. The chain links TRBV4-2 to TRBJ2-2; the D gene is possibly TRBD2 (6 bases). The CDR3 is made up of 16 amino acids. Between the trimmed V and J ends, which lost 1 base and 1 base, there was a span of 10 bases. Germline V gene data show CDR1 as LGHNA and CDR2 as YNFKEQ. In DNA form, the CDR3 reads TGTGCCAGCAGCCAAGTTGCGGGAAGGAACACCGGGGAGCTGTTTTTT. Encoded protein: CASSQVAGRNTGELFF.

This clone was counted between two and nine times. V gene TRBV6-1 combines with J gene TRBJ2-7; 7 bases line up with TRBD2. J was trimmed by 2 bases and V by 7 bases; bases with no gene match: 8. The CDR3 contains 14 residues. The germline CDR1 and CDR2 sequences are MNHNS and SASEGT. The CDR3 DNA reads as TGTGCCAGCACGGGGCGGGAGCCTCCCTACGAGCAGTACTTC. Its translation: CASTGREPPYEQYF.

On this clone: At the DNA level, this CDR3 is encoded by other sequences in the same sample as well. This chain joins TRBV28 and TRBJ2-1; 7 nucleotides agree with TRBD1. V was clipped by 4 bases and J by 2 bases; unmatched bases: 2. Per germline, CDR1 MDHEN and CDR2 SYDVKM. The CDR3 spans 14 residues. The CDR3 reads CASSSGQAYNEQFF. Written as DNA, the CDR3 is TGTGCCAGCAGTTCAGGACAGGCCTACAATGAGCAGTTCTTC.

The CDR3 region has the DNA TGCGCCAGCAGCTTGATGGTGGGAGGAGCCCAAGAGACCCAGTACTTC. This gives the protein CASSLMVGGAQETQYF. The rearrangement links TRBV5-1 to TRBJ2-5; a weak D match, TRBD2 (6 bases). This CDR3 region has 16 residues. V was shortened by 1 base and J by 1 base, with 14 bases between the two germline ends. The V gene's germline CDR1 is SGHRS and CDR2 YFSETQ.